Each of the 2 T cell receptor beta chains below was sequenced from the same sample in a study of identical twins (dated by TCRdb to about 2016). Libraries were made using 5' RACE. Sequencing was carried out with an Illumina HiSeq 2000. The public reads were reanalyzed by TCRdb: fastp trimming at Q25, MiXCR alignment, in-frame beta chains only. A single entry per CDR3 protein holds the most common genes and DNA from its merged rows. The sample data list 200,000 to 250,000 distinct CDR3 sequences, and 7% to 8.5% of these were observed just once. The ten largest clonotypes hold roughly 5.4% of the sample. This same sample was also taken into another study, of yellow fever vaccine responses in identical twins.

Sequencing was done on a sample of CD8+ T cells sorted from blood. The receptors here all came from a woman between 18 and 30 years old in good health.

This clonotype has a count of ten or more. The chain links TRBV3-1 to TRBJ2-5; D could derive from TRBD1 or TRBD2 (5 bases each). Looked up from germline, CDR1 is LGHDT and CDR2 is YNNKEL (reference sequence). There are 14 residues in the CDR3. V gave up 2 bases and J gave up 5 bases, with 12 bases separating them. The CDR3 here is CASSQHTGLETQYF. The CDR3 DNA sequence: TGTGCCAGCAGCCAACATACGGGGCTGGAGACCCAGTACTTC.

The chain carries TRBV11-2 and TRBJ2-7, with 8 positions matching TRBD2. V dropped 0 bases and J dropped 4; count of bases not matched to a gene: 5. This CDR3 has 15 residues. CDR1 is SGHAT and CDR2 is FQNNGV in the germline V gene. CDR3 coding DNA: TGTGCCAGCAGCTTAGATGCGGGGGGCAAGTACGAGCAGTACGTC. This sequence encodes CASSLDAGGKYEQYV.